Many counts were recorded for the clone carrying this T cell receptor beta chain. It may be a read error: a sequence one base away is much more abundant. The source of the sample is a study of breast tumors, draining lymph nodes, adjacent tissues. CDR3 length: 14 amino acids. With 4 bases clipped from V and 7 bases from J, the junction kept 9 bases outside the gene matches. Looked up from germline, CDR1 is DFQATT and CDR2 is SNEGSKA (reference sequence). TCRdb reprocessed the multiplex PCR reads via MiXCR and lists one record per CDR3 protein. This repertoire shows roughly 100,000 distinct CDR3 sequences, more than 30% found once; its top ten account for approximately 5.4%. Samples came from axillary lymph nodes draining the breast cancer.

The gene calls are TRBV20-1 and TRBJ2-5, with 10 nucleotides matching TRBD1. The sample was axillary lymph node tissue. The source of this sequence is a female donor with breast cancer. Some clones in this sample may be carry-over from other donors' samples. CDR3 sequence reads: CSATSGTGVATQYF. CDR3 DNA sequence: TGCAGTGCTACTTCCGGGACAGGGGTAGCGACCCAGTACTTC.